The 19 T cell receptor beta chains below were found in one sample sequenced in a study of T cell repertoires in cytomegalovirus infection. Via MiXCR, TCRdb re-called the reads, giving one row per CDR3 protein. The table has roughly 320,000 distinct CDR3 sequences, approximately 8.9% seen once. Sequencing was done on a sample of PBMCs. The origin of the receptors is a human donor in good health (CMV status not recorded). Some clones in this sample may be carry-over from other donors' samples.

This clonotype was seen at least ten times. The chain carries TRBV25-1 and TRBJ1-2; the D is unclear. V lost 5 bases and J 4 bases, leaving 11 bases between the germline ends. Looked up from germline, CDR1 is MGHDK and CDR2 is SYGVNS. The CDR3 runs 13 residues. The CDR3: CASSTPRLYGYTF. DNA of the CDR3: TGTGCCAGCAGTACACCCAGGCTCTATGGCTACACCTTC.

This clonotype was observed many times. The V call is TRBV4-2, the J call TRBJ1-1, with a weak D call TRBD1 (6 bases). Germline V gene data show CDR1 as LGHNA and CDR2 as YNFKEQ. Trimming left V 4 bases short and J 1 base short, with 13 bases between. The CDR3 covers 15 residues. In DNA form, the CDR3 reads TGTGCCAGCAGCCCCAGCACAGGGAAGAACACTGAAGCTTTCTTT. It yields the protein CASSPSTGKNTEAFF.

At least ten counts were recorded for this clonotype. The CDR3 DNA sequence: TGTGCCAGCAGTTTTATACCCCGGACAGGGGCTTTGAACACTGAAGCTTTCTTT. Protein product: CASSFIPRTGALNTEAFF. The chain joins TRBV27 to TRBJ1-1; the match to TRBD1 covers 9 bases. CDR1 is MNHEY and CDR2 is SMNVEV in the germline V gene (reference sequence). Trimming removed 3 bases from V and 0 bases from J; junction bases left unmatched: 11. This CDR3 spans 18 amino acids.

This clonotype was counted at least ten times. The rearrangement uses TRBV15 and TRBJ1-2; 12 bases line up with TRBD1. V gave up 0 bases and J gave up 3 bases; unmatched junction bases: 14. Germline CDR1 LNHNV, CDR2 YYDKDF (reference sequence). This CDR3 spans 20 amino acids. The CDR3: CATSRDLPRDRGRRYYGYTF. The CDR3 DNA sequence: TGTGCCACCAGCAGAGATTTGCCCCGGGACAGGGGGCGCAGGTACTATGGCTACACCTTC.

This clonotype was seen at least ten times. The rearrangement joins TRBV7-8 to TRBJ2-2; D is ambiguous. Germline CDR1 is SGHVS and CDR2 is FQNEAQ. The CDR3 is made up of 13 amino acids. V was clipped by 4 bases and J by 6 bases, with 9 bases between them. In DNA, the CDR3 is TGTGCCAGCAGCTACCGCTTCGCCGGGGAGCTGTTTTTT. It translates to CASSYRFAGELFF.

This clonotype occurred many times. V usage is TRBV7-9 and J usage is TRBJ1-2, with unresolved D. The germline gives CDR1 SEHNR, CDR2 FQNEAQ (reference sequence). The CDR3 consists of 16 residues. Between the trimmed V and J ends, which lost 0 bases and 6 bases, there was a span of 17 bases. The CDR3 is CASSLAPFKGGHGYTF. The CDR3 bases are TGTGCCAGCAGCTTAGCGCCCTTTAAGGGAGGGCATGGCTACACCTTC.

This clonotype was seen ten or more times. The rearrangement uses TRBV7-8 and TRBJ2-2; unclear D gene. The V gene's germline CDR1 is SGHVS and CDR2 FQNEAQ. The CDR3 sequence is 15 residues long. With 2 bases removed from V and 8 bases from J, the gap between germline ends came to 15 bases. The CDR3 DNA is TGTGCCAGCAGCTTACAACAAATGGGTTATGGGGAGCTGTTTTTT. Protein product: CASSLQQMGYGELFF.

In its sample, this clonotype was seen many times. V and J are TRBV29-1 and TRBJ2-6; tentatively, D is TRBD1 (6 bases). The ends were cut back, 0 bases at V and 0 bases at J, with 15 bases in the middle. CDR1 and CDR2 (germline): SQVTM, ANQGSEA. There are 18 residues in the CDR3. Written as DNA, the CDR3 is TGCAGCGTTGAAGACCGGGACACTACGTTCTCTGGGGCCAACGTCCTGACTTTC. Residues: CSVEDRDTTFSGANVLTF.

Ten or more counts support this clonotype. The chain has TRBV7-2 and TRBJ2-1, with D unclear. Germline V gives CDR1 SGHTA, CDR2 FQGNSA. The CDR3 covers 15 residues. Trimming took 5 bases from V and 5 from J, leaving 16 bases between them. The CDR3 loop is CASSPPGGANNEQFF. DNA of the CDR3: TGTGCCAGCAGCCCACCCGGTGGAGCAAACAATGAGCAGTTCTTC.

There are many counts of this clonotype. The J gene is TRBJ2-2, the V gene TRBV7-9, with 12 bases fitting TRBD2. Losses at the gene ends were 4 bases for V and 4 bases for J; bases not matched to a gene: 10. The CDR3 length is 18 residues. Germline CDR1 is SEHNR and CDR2 is FQNEAQ (reference sequence). CDR3 sequence: CASSSNAPGLAGTGELFF. For the CDR3, the DNA is TGTGCCAGCAGCTCGAACGCCCCGGGACTAGCGGGCACCGGGGAGCTGTTTTTT.

The chain recombines TRBV5-1 with TRBJ2-1; D is unresolved. Germline V gene sequence: CDR1 SGHRS, CDR2 YFSETQ. The germline V and J ends were trimmed by 6 bases and 5 bases, with 6 bases remaining between them. This CDR3 region has 11 residues. CDR3 in amino acids: CASIQNNEQFF. DNA of the CDR3: TGCGCCAGCATTCAAAACAATGAGCAGTTCTTC.

The chain joins TRBV15 to TRBJ2-5; 10 nucleotides line up with TRBD2. V lost 7 bases, J lost 5 bases, and 13 bases stayed unmatched. Per germline, CDR1 LNHNV and CDR2 YYDKDF (reference sequence). This CDR3 spans 16 amino acids. CDR3 in amino acids: CATTPRGSGGPETQYF. Written as DNA, the CDR3 is TGTGCCACCACTCCCCGCGGTAGCGGGGGGCCGGAGACCCAGTACTTC. Variable domain in full (rest from reference TRBV15 and TRBJ2-5): DAMVIQNPRYQVTQFGKPVTLSCSQTLNHNVMYWYQQKSSQAPKLLFHYYDKDFNNEADTPDNFQSRRPNTSFCFLDIRSPGLGDTAMYLCATTPRGSGGPETQYFGPGTRLLVL.

On this clonotype itself: This may be a read error, as it is one base from a much larger clone. The CDR3 protein is CTSSPTPGSGVYNEQFF. The DNA of the CDR3 is TGCACCAGCAGCCCAACCCCGGGTAGCGGAGTCTACAATGAGCAGTTCTTC. The J gene is TRBJ2-1, the V gene TRBV4-1, with a tentative D call TRBD2 (6 bases). Germline CDR1 MGHRA, CDR2 YSYEKL. The CDR3 extends over 17 amino acids.

This clonotype was found many times. The chain uses TRBV10-1 and TRBJ1-5, with unresolved D. This CDR3 region has 16 residues. In germline, CDR1 is WNHNN, CDR2 SYGVQD (reference sequence). The V and J ends lost 7 bases and 1 base respectively, with 17 bases between them. The CDR3 sequence: CASIGVNRISNQPQHF. In DNA form, the CDR3 reads TGCGCCAGCATTGGGGTCAACAGAATCAGCAATCAGCCCCAGCATTTT.

This clonotype showed up many times. CDR3 in DNA: TGTGCCAGCAGCCAAGTCGACAGGGGAACGGTGACCCAGTACTTC. Amino acid sequence: CASSQVDRGTVTQYF. The chain carries TRBV14 and TRBJ2-5, with 8 bases matching TRBD1. V was pared by 1 base and J by 7 bases, with 8 bases of the junction left unmatched. This CDR3 spans 15 amino acids. Germline assignment: CDR1 SGHDN and CDR2 FVKESK. Combining the CDR3 with reference TRBV14 and TRBJ2-5 gives the whole variable domain EAGVTQFPSHSVIEKGQTVTLRCDPISGHDNLYWYRRVMGKEIKFLLHFVKESKQDESGMPNNRFLAERTGGTYSTLKVQPAELEDSGVYFCASSQVDRGTVTQYFGPGTRLLVL.

This clonotype was seen a few times. The rearrangement joins TRBV6-1 to TRBJ1-5, with a weak D call TRBD1 (6 bases). CDR3 length equals 16 residues. Germline V CDR1 and CDR2: MNHNS, SASEGT. The ends were cut back, 2 bases at V and 3 bases at J, with 14 bases in the middle. CDR3 residues: CASSENAGVPNQPQHF. CDR3 DNA sequence: TGTGCCAGCAGTGAAAATGCAGGGGTTCCCAATCAGCCCCAGCATTTT.

This clonotype appeared many times. The chain is built from TRBV20-1 and TRBJ2-1; D is unclear. The V gene's germline CDR1 is DFQATT and CDR2 SNEGSKA (reference sequence). Trimming removed 0 bases from V and 12 bases from J, with 18 bases in between. The CDR3 has 14 residues. Written as DNA, the CDR3 is TGCAGTGCTAGAGACTCCTCCTCACAGATGAGGCAGTTCTTC. It is translated as CSARDSSSQMRQFF.

This sequence joins TRBV5-6 and TRBJ2-1, with D hard to call. V dropped 1 base and J dropped 7 bases, with 18 bases sitting between them. The CDR3 extends over 16 amino acids. The germline V gene has CDR1 SGHDT and CDR2 YYEEEE. CDR3 region: CASSLYVARAFNEQFF. DNA for the CDR3: TGTGCCAGCAGCTTGTACGTGGCTAGGGCCTTTAATGAGCAGTTCTTC.

This clonotype was detected many times. The J gene is TRBJ1-3, the V gene TRBV7-9; unclear D gene. CDR1 and CDR2 (germline): SEHNR, FQNEAQ (reference sequence). This CDR3 is built from 15 residues. V was trimmed by 5 bases and J by 0 bases, leaving 11 bases between them. CDR3 DNA: TGTGCCAGCAGCCACCCCCAGAGCTCTGGAAACACCATATATTTT. Residues: CASSHPQSSGNTIYF.